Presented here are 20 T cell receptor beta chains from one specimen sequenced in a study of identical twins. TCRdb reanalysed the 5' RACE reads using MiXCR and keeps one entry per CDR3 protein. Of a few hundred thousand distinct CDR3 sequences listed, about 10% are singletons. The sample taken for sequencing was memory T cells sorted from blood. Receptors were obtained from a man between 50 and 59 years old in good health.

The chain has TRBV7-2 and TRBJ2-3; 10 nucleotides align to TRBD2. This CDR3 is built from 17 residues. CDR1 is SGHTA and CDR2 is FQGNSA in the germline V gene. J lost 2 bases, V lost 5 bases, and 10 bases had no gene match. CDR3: CASSRSGGTRYTDTQYF. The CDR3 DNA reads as TGTGCCAGCAGCCGTAGCGGGGGGACACGATACACAGATACGCAGTATTTT.

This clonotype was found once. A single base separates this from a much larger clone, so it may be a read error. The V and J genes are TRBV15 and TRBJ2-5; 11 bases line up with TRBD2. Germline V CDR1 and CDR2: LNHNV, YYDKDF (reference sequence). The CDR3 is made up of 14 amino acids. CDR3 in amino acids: CATGLAGGSETQSF. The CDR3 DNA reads TGTGCCACCGGGCTAGCGGGGGGATCGGAGACCCAGTCCTTC.

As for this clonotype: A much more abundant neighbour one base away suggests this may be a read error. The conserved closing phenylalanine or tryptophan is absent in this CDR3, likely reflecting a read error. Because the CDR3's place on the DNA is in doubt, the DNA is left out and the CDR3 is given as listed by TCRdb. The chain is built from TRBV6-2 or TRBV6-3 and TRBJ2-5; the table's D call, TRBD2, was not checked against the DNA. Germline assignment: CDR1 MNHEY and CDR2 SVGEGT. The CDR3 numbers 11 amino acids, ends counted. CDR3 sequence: CASNQGLAFYS.

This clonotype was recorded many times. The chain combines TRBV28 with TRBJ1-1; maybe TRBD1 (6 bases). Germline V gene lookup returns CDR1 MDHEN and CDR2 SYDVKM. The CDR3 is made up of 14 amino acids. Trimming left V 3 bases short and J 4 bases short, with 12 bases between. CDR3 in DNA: TGTGCCAGCAGTTTTTATGGGGGGCCCACTGAAGCTTTCTTT. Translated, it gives CASSFYGGPTEAFF.

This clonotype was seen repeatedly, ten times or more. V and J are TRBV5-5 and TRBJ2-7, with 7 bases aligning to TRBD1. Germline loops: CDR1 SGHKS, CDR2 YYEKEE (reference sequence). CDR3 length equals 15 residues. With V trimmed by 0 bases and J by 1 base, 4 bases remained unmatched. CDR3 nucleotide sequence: TGTGCCAGCAGCTTGGTTGGGACAGCTTCCTACGAGCAGTACTTC. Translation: CASSLVGTASYEQYF.

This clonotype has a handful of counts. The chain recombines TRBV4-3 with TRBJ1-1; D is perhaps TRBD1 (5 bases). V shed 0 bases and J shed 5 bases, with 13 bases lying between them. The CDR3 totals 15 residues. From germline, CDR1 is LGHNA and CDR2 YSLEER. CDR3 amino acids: CASSQDRWGGTEAFF. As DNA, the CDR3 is TGCGCCAGCAGCCAAGATCGTTGGGGGGGGACTGAAGCTTTCTTT.

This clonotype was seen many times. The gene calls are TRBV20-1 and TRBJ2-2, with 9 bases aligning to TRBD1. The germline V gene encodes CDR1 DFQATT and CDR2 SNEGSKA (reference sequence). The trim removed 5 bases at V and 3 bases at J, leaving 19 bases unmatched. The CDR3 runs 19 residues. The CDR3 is CSAPSSRDREVPDTGELFF. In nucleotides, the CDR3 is TGCAGTGCTCCGAGTTCCCGGGACAGGGAGGTGCCCGACACCGGGGAGCTGTTTTTT.

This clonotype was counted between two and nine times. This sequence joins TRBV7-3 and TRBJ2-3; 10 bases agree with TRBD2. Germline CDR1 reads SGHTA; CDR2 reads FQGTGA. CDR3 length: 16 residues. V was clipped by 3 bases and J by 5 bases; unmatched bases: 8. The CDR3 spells CASSFGIAGGKDTQYF. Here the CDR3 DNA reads TGTGCCAGCAGCTTTGGGATAGCGGGAGGAAAAGATACGCAGTATTTT.

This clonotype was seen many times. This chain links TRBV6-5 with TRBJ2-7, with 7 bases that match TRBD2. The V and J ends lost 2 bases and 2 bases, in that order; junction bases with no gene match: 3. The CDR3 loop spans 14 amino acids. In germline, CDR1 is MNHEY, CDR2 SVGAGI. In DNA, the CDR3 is TGTGCCAGCAGTTACGGGGGGGGGACCTACGAGCAGTACTTC. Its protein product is CASSYGGGTYEQYF.

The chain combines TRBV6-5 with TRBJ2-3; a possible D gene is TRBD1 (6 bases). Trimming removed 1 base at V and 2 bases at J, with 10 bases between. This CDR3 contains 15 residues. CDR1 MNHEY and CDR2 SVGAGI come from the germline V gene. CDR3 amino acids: CASSYLDRPTDTQYF. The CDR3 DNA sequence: TGTGCCAGCAGTTACTTAGACAGGCCCACAGATACGCAGTATTTT.

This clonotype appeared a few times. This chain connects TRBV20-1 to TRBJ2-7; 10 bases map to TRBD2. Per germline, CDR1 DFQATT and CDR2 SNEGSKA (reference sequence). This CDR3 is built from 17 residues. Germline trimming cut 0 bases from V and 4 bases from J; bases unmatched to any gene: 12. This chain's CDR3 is CSARDLAGATLFYEQYF. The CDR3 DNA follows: TGCAGTGCTAGAGATCTAGCGGGGGCGACCCTCTTTTACGAGCAGTACTTC.

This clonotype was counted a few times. The CDR3 here is CASSQNTVNTEAFF. The CDR3 DNA is TGCGCCAGCAGCCAGAACACAGTGAACACTGAAGCTTTCTTT. The chain carries TRBV4-3 and TRBJ1-1; no firm D call. Trimming stripped 3 bases from V and 0 bases from J, with 8 bases between. CDR1 is LGHNA, CDR2 YSLEER, per germline. The CDR3 contains 14 residues.

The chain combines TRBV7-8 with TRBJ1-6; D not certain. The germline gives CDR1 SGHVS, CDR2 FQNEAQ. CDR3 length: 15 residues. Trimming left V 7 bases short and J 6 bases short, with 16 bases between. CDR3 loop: CASMWSAAANSPLHF. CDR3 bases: TGTGCCAGCATGTGGTCAGCGGCGGCTAATTCACCCCTCCACTTT.

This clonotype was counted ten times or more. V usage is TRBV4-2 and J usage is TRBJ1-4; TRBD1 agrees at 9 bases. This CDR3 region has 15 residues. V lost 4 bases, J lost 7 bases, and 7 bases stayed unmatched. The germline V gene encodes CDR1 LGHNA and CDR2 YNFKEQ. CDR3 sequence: CASSRETGGAEKLFF. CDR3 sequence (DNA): TGTGCCAGCAGCCGAGAGACAGGGGGGGCTGAAAAACTGTTTTTT.

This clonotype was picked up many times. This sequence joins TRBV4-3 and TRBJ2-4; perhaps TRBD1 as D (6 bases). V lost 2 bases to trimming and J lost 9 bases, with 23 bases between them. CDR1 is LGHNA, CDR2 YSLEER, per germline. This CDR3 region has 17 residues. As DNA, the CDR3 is TGCGCCAGCAGCCAATTCTCCGGGACCCGAGGGGGTGGCATTCAGTACTTC. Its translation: CASSQFSGTRGGGIQYF.

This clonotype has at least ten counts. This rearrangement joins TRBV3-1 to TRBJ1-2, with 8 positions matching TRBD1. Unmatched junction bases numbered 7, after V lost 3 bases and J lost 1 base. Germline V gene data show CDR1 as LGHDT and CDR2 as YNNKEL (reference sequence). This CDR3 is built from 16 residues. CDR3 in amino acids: CASSHAGQGHNYGYTF. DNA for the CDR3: TGTGCCAGCAGCCATGCCGGACAGGGACATAACTATGGCTACACCTTC. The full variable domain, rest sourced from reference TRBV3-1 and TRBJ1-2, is DTAVSQTPKYLVTQMGNDKSIKCEQNLGHDTMYWYKQDSKKFLKIMFSYNNKELIINETVPNRFSPKSPDKAHLNLHINSLELGDSAVYFCASSHAGQGHNYGYTFGSGTRLTVV.

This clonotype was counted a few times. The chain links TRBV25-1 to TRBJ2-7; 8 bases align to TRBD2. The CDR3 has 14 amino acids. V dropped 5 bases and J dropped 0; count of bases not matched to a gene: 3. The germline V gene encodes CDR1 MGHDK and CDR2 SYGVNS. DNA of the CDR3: TGTGCCAGCAGTCAGCGGGAGAACTCCTACGAGCAGTACTTC. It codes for CASSQRENSYEQYF.

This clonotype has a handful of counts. This chain's CDR3 is CASSSGEQFF. In nucleotides, the CDR3 is TGTGCCAGCAGCTCCGGTGAGCAGTTCTTC. The chain joins TRBV7-9 to TRBJ2-1; D is unclear. The V end lost 4 bases, the J end lost 9 bases, and 4 bases lay between the germline ends. This CDR3 has 10 residues. Germline values: CDR1 SEHNR, CDR2 FQNEAQ (reference sequence).

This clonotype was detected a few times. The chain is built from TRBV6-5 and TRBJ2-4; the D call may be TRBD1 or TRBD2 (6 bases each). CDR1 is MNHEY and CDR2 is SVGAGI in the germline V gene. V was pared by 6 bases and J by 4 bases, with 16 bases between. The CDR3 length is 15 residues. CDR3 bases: TGTGCCAGCAGACTCGGAGGAGGGGGAAAAAACATTCAGTACTTC. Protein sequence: CASRLGGGGKNIQYF.

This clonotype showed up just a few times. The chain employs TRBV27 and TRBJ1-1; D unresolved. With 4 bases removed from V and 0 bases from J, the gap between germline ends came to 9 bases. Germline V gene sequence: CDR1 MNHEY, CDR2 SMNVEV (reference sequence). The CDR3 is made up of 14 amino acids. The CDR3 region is CASSSRDLNTEAFF. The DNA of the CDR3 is TGTGCCAGCAGTTCCCGGGATCTGAACACTGAAGCTTTCTTT.